A selection of T cell receptor beta chains follows, all from one sample in a study of read filtering for tumor transcriptome and immune sequencing. Each CDR3 protein gets one entry after TCRdb re-called the reads with MiXCR. The sample lists roughly 5,800 distinct CDR3 sequences, less than 25% occurring once. The source material was a population of CD138-negative cells sorted from bone marrow. Receptor source: a donor at least 40 years old with multiple myeloma. Each CDR3 is given with its conserved first and last residue. The D gene is left open where the match is weak. Clone size is shown for a subset of rows, as once, few, many or a class of expanded clone.

clone_size	v_call	j_call	d_call	cdr3_nt	cdr3_aa
many	TRBV20-1	TRBJ2-1	.	TGCAGTGCTAGAGATCCGACAGCCTACAATGAGCAGTTCTTC	CSARDPTAYNEQFF
many	TRBV12-3/TRBV12-4	TRBJ2-3	.	TGTGCCAGCAGTTTGGGGAGAGCGCAGTATTTT	CASSLGRAQYF
many	TRBV7-9	TRBJ1-1	.	TGTGCCAGCAGCCATACGACGGGGGGCACTGAAGCTTTCTTT	CASSHTTGGTEAFF
medium-sized	TRBV5-4	TRBJ1-1	.	TGTGCCAGCAGCTTGGACAGCACTGAAGCTTTCTTT	CASSLDSTEAFF
many	TRBV19	TRBJ2-1	.	TGTGCCAGTTACCTCAGTGGGGGACCCACAAATGAGCAGTTCTTC	CASYLSGGPTNEQFF
many	TRBV4-1	TRBJ2-2	.	TGCGCCAGCAGCCAAGAGAGCCCGGCCGGGGAGCTGTTTTTT	CASSQESPAGELFF
many	TRBV12-5	TRBJ2-2	.	TGTGCTAGTGGTTTGCCCCAGAGGGCAGCCGGGGAGCTGTTTTTT	CASGLPQRAAGELFF
few	TRBV29-1	TRBJ2-3	.	TGCAGCCCCGAACGTCGGGACGGGGGGCAAGATACGCAGTATTTT	CSPERRDGGQDTQYF
few	TRBV29-1	TRBJ2-3	.	TGCAGCGTGCGGGGGCTCCGCACAGATACGCAGTATTTT	CSVRGLRTDTQYF
many	TRBV20-1	TRBJ2-3	TRBD2	TGCAGTGCTAGGAGCATAGCGGGGGGGACAGATACGCAGTATTTT	CSARSIAGGTDTQYF
many	TRBV4-1	TRBJ2-2	TRBD2	TGCGCCAGCAGCCAAGCTGCGGGGGCCGGGGAGCTGTTTTTT	CASSQAAGAGELFF
.	TRBV19	TRBJ2-2	.	TGTGCCGGTAGTTCGCGATACACCGGGGAGCTGCTTTTT	CAGSSRYTGELLF
many	TRBV20-1	TRBJ2-3	.	TGCAGTGCCCTTAGTTCGACACGATCTCCCACAGATACGCAGTATTTT	CSALSSTRSPTDTQYF
many	TRBV6-1	TRBJ1-2	.	TGTGCCAGCAGTGAAGTTATGGTGGACTATGGCTACACCTTC	CASSEVMVDYGYTF
many	TRBV6-5	TRBJ2-1	.	TGTGCCAGCAGTCCCCTCTCTTCAGTAAGCCTCGAGCAGTTCTTC	CASSPLSSVSLEQFF
many	TRBV4-3	TRBJ2-7	.	TGCGCCAGCAGCCAAGATAATGCAGTCTACGAGCAGTACTTC	CASSQDNAVYEQYF
.	TRBV19	TRBJ2-3	.	TGTGCCAGTAGCAGGAGCACAGATACGCAGTATTTT	CASSRSTDTQYF
.	TRBV29-1	TRBJ1-1	.	TGCAGCGTCGCGGACAGCCTTGAAGCTTTCTTT	CSVADSLEAFF
many	TRBV23-1	TRBJ2-1	TRBD2	TGCGCCAGCAGTCAATCGGGGACTAGCGGGAGGGCCGGGAACAATGAGCAGTTCTTC	CASSQSGTSGRAGNNEQFF
.	TRBV19	TRBJ2-1	.	TGTGCCAGTAGTATTGGTGGAAATGAGCAGTTCTTC	CASSIGGNEQFF
many	TRBV12-3/TRBV12-4	TRBJ2-1	TRBD2	TGTGCCAGCAGGGGACTAGCGGGAGCAGATGAGCAGTTCTTC	CASRGLAGADEQFF
medium-sized	TRBV19	TRBJ2-1	.	TGTGCCAGTAGTATAGTATTGGGAGGCGATGAGCAGTTCTTC	CASSIVLGGDEQFF
many	TRBV7-2	TRBJ1-4	.	TGTGCCAGCAGCATACAAGGGGGGGCCGAAAAACTGTTTTTT	CASSIQGGAEKLFF
many	TRBV20-1	TRBJ2-7	TRBD2	TGCAGTGCTAGAGACCCTAGCGGGAGCGCCATTGGGCAGTACTTC	CSARDPSGSAIGQYF
few	TRBV6-2/TRBV6-3	TRBJ2-1	TRBD2	TGTGCCAGCAGTTTTAGCGGGATCTACAATGAGCAGTTCTTC	CASSFSGIYNEQFF
many	TRBV3-1	TRBJ2-7	.	TGTGCCAGCAGCCGGTCAGGAGCCTCCTACGAGCAGTACTTC	CASSRSGASYEQYF
large	TRBV5-4	TRBJ2-7	.	TGTGCCAGCATCAAAGCGGACCACTCCTACGAGCAGTACTTC	CASIKADHSYEQYF
many	TRBV20-1	TRBJ2-1	TRBD1	TGCAGTGCTAGAGACGGGACAGGTTACGAGCAGTTCTTC	CSARDGTGYEQFF
many	TRBV20-1	TRBJ1-5	.	TGCAGTGCCAGAGGTGCTGGAGGAGCGGGCAATCAGCCCCAGCATTTT	CSARGAGGAGNQPQHF
many	TRBV29-1	TRBJ2-7	.	TGCAGCGTTCTGGGGACCGACCACTCCTACGAGCAGTACTTC	CSVLGTDHSYEQYF
many	TRBV18	TRBJ2-3	TRBD1	TGTGCCAGCTCGGCCGGGACAGGGTTTGGCACAGATACGCAGTATTTT	CASSAGTGFGTDTQYF
.	TRBV29-1	TRBJ2-3	.	TGCAGCGTTGTTATCCGGAATGGGGTCAAAGCAGATACGCAGTATTTT	CSVVIRNGVKADTQYF
many	TRBV29-1	TRBJ2-7	TRBD1	TGCAGCGTTGTAAGACGGGACAGGGGGTCCTACGAGCAGTACTTC	CSVVRRDRGSYEQYF
.	TRBV6-2/TRBV6-3	TRBJ2-1	.	TGTGCCAGCAGCTACTTGGGACGGAGGGGGCAGTTCTTC	CASSYLGRRGQFF
many	TRBV7-9	TRBJ2-1	.	TGTGCCAGCAGCTCAGATGAGCAGTTCTTC	CASSSDEQFF
many	TRBV7-6	TRBJ2-5	TRBD2	TGTGCCAGCAGCTCCCAAGTACCGGGACTAGCGGGGGGACGCCAAGAGACCCAGTACTTC	CASSSQVPGLAGGRQETQYF
.	TRBV6-2/TRBV6-3	TRBJ2-1	.	TGTGCCAGCTGTTCCTGGGCTGGGGAGCAGTTCTTC	CASCSWAGEQFF
many	TRBV6-2/TRBV6-3	TRBJ1-1	TRBD1	TGTGCCCTCCGGGGGACAGGGGACACTGAAGCTTTCTTT	CALRGTGDTEAFF
medium-sized	TRBV20-1	TRBJ2-1	.	TGCAGTGCTGAGGGGTCAGGGGACTCCTACAATGAGCAGTTCTTC	CSAEGSGDSYNEQFF
many	TRBV28	TRBJ1-1	.	TGTGCCAGCAGTTTATTCGTCGGGACGGTGAACACTGAAGCTTTCTTT	CASSLFVGTVNTEAFF
many	TRBV4-3	TRBJ2-2	.	TGCGCCAGCAGCCACAAGGCCTTGAACACCGGGGAGCTGTTTTTT	CASSHKALNTGELFF
many	TRBV7-9	TRBJ2-5	.	TGTGCCAGCAGCTTAGTGGCGACGTATGAGGAGACCCAGTACTTC	CASSLVATYEETQYF
many	TRBV11-2	TRBJ2-1	.	TGTGCCAGCAGCTTAATTAGCGACAATGAGCAGTTCTTC	CASSLISDNEQFF